These 4 T cell receptor beta chains came from one sample sequenced in a study of CD8+ T cells in alopecia areata. Reverse transcribed after extraction, RNA yielded cDNA as the sequencing template. Data came from immunoSEQ multiplex PCR; TCRdb stores just in-frame clones and leaves some out. The profile shows fewer than 110,000 clones, around three fifths of them singletons. Sequencing was performed on CD4+ T cells sorted from blood. These receptor sequences come from a human donor in good health.

The chain recombines TRBV18 with TRBJ2-5; D remains ambiguous. V gave up 3 bases and J gave up 4 bases, with 15 bases separating them. The CDR3 is 15 residues long. CDR1 and CDR2 (germline): KGHSH, LQKENI. The CDR3 here is CASSPPYSRVETQYF. CDR3 coding DNA: TGTGCCAGCTCACCGCCTTATTCTCGCGTAGAGACCCAGTACTTC.

V is TRBV19 and J is TRBJ2-6; D might be TRBD2 (6 bases). The CDR3 totals 14 residues. The germline V gene encodes CDR1 LNHDA and CDR2 SQIVND (reference sequence). The V end lost 7 bases, the J end lost 0 bases, and 7 bases lay between the germline ends. The CDR3 here is CASMGGSGANVLTF. CDR3 DNA sequence: TGTGCCAGTATGGGGGGCTCTGGGGCCAACGTCCTGACTTTC.

CDR3 sequence reads: CASSPRLAGEQFF. DNA of the CDR3: TGTGCCAGCAGTCCGAGACTAGCGGGGGAGCAGTTCTTC. This chain joins TRBV27 and TRBJ2-1; TRBD2 agrees at 11 bases. From germline, CDR1 is MNHEY and CDR2 SMNVEV (reference sequence). The CDR3 is made up of 13 amino acids. Germline trimming cut 5 bases from V and 10 bases from J; bases unmatched to any gene: 4.

This chain connects TRBV5-8 to TRBJ1-2; D uncertain. V dropped 7 bases and J dropped 4 bases, with 14 bases sitting between them. Germline V gene lookup returns CDR1 SGHTS and CDR2 YDEGEE. This CDR3 contains 13 residues. The CDR3 DNA is TGTGCCAGCCGCCCCGGCTGGGGCTATGGCTACACCTTC. This codes for CASRPGWGYGYTF.